This T cell receptor (beta chain) was obtained from a study of cytomegalovirus exposure and HLA in healthy donors. Regarding the study as a whole: Judged likely to be a sequencing artifact was a cluster of highly shared sequence variants.

13 Jbeta primers and 60 Vbeta primers were used for the PCR. TCRdb keeps only in-frame clones here, not all; method: immunoSEQ multiplex PCR. Its clone listing holds 87,000 or so clones. Germline lookup yields CDR1 MDHEN and CDR2 SYDVKM. The CDR3 spans 15 residues. With V trimmed by 5 bases and J by 4 bases, 10 bases remained unmatched. A note on this clone: The antigen remains undetermined.

The rearrangement joins TRBV28 to TRBJ2-7; 8 bases align to TRBD1. Material for sequencing was PBMCs. The receptor was isolated from a man between 50 and 59 years old in good health and CMV-seropositive. DNA for the CDR3: TGTGCCAGCAGTCGGGCGGACAGGGCGCTTTACGAGCAGTACTTC. Its translation is CASSRADRALYEQYF.